The 28 T cell receptor beta chains presented below share a single source sample, sequenced in a study of radiation and T cells in renal cell carcinoma. Some clones are missing from TCRdb's copy, which holds only in-frame ones; the method was immunoSEQ multiplex PCR. In the table there are 120,000 to 150,000 clones, 86% of which are singletons. Time point reported: blood 4 weeks post-SBRT, at nephrectomy. Treatment denoted: 15 Gy SBRT to primary tumor, nephrectomy 4 weeks later. The sample here was blood, taken from a patient whose treatment included radiotherapy and nephrectomy. All receptors come from a woman between 45 and 65 years old with renal cell carcinoma.

The table lists this clone with a count of one. The V call is TRBV10-2, the J call TRBJ1-5; D gene unclear. V was shortened by 2 bases and J by 4 bases, with 6 bases between the two germline ends. The CDR3 runs to 13 residues. Germline-derived CDR1 and CDR2 are WSHSY and SAAADI. In DNA, the CDR3 is TGCGCCAGCAGTGAGGGCTTTAATCAGCCCCAGCATTTT. This gives the protein CASSEGFNQPQHF.

This clone showed up just once. Germline is not matched at one junction end, which may reflect a read error. The rearrangement joins TRBV7-9 to TRBJ2-3; TRBD2 is a possible D gene (6 bases). CDR3 length equals 13 residues. CDR1 is SEHNR, CDR2 FQNEAQ, per germline (reference sequence). DNA of the CDR3: TGTGCCAGCAGCATAATCTCGGGGGAGGCCCAGAATTTT. It translates to CASSIISGEAQNF.

The chain joins TRBV21-1 to TRBJ1-5; the D call in the table, TRBD1, was not verified against the DNA. TRBV21-1 is termed a pseudogene. The CDR3 is 18 amino acids. Here the CDR3 DNA reads TGTGCCAGCAGCAAGCACCAGCGGGGACAGGGAGAGAATCAGCCCCAGCATTTT. Amino acids: CASSKHQRGQGENQPQHF.

This clone was recorded a few times. The V and J genes are TRBV30 and TRBJ1-5; D not certain. There are 14 residues in the CDR3. CDR1 is GTSNPN, CDR2 SVGIG, per germline (reference sequence). V was trimmed by 1 base and J by 0 bases, leaving 7 bases between them. The CDR3 DNA follows: TGTGCCTGGAGTGACCATTATAGCAATCAGCCCCAGCATTTT. Translating it yields CAWSDHYSNQPQHF.

The sample holds one count of this clone. The sample carries other DNA sequences with the same CDR3. The chain combines TRBV7-2 with TRBJ2-5; D gene ambiguous. This CDR3 contains 13 residues. CDR1 is SGHTA, CDR2 FQGNSA, per germline. V was clipped by 1 base and J by 2 bases, with 5 bases between them. CDR3 loop: CASSLGSQETQYF. CDR3 in DNA: TGTGCCAGCAGCTTAGGGTCTCAAGAGACCCAGTACTTC.

This clone appeared a single time. The chain has TRBV6-6 and TRBJ2-3; the D gene is possibly TRBD1 (6 bases). Trimming removed 2 bases from V and 3 bases from J, with 12 bases in between. The V gene's germline CDR1 is MNHNY and CDR2 SVGAGI (reference sequence). The CDR3 length is 15 residues. The CDR3 loop is CASSYAGEGTDTQYF. In DNA form, the CDR3 reads TGTGCCAGCAGTTACGCAGGGGAAGGGACAGATACGCAGTATTTT.

The chain links TRBV27 to TRBJ2-5; tentatively, D is TRBD1 or TRBD2 (5 bases each). The CDR3 has 15 residues. Deletions cut 4 bases from V and 2 bases from J, with 14 bases between. Germline CDR1 reads MNHEY; CDR2 reads SMNVEV (reference sequence). The chain's CDR3 is CASSYEGPRQETQYF. CDR3 in DNA: TGTGCCAGCAGTTACGAGGGGCCTAGACAAGAGACCCAGTACTTC.

The chain has TRBV7-2 and TRBJ2-7, with 12 bases that match TRBD2. Trimming took 6 bases from V and 7 from J; bases not matched to a gene: 10. The CDR3 loop spans 15 amino acids. Germline V lookup: CDR1 SGHTA, CDR2 FQGNSA. CDR3 sequence reads: CASRDEPGLAGEQYF. CDR3 sequence (DNA): TGTGCCAGCAGGGATGAACCGGGACTAGCGGGTGAGCAGTACTTC.

V gene TRBV6-5 combines with J gene TRBJ2-1, with TRBD1 matching 12 bases. The V and J ends lost 1 base and 7 bases, in that order; junction bases with no gene match: 2. CDR1 is MNHEY and CDR2 is SVGAGI in the germline V gene. This CDR3 has 15 amino acids. CDR3 loop: CASSYWDRGLNEQFF. The CDR3 nucleotides read TGTGCCAGCAGTTACTGGGACAGGGGGCTTAATGAGCAGTTCTTC.

This clone was counted a single time. The J gene is TRBJ2-7, the V gene TRBV19, with TRBD1 identical over 7 bases. The CDR3 runs 14 residues. The germline CDR1 and CDR2 sequences are LNHDA and SQIVND (reference sequence). The V segment lost 2 bases and the J segment 2 bases; nucleotides outside the gene matches: 3. The CDR3 DNA is TGTGCCAGTAGTATATCGACAGGGACCTACGAGCAGTACTTC. It codes for CASSISTGTYEQYF. The full variable domain, completed using reference TRBV19 and TRBJ2-7, is DGGITQSPKYLFRKEGQNVTLSCEQNLNHDAMYWYRQDPGQGLRLIYYSQIVNDFQKGDIAEGYSVSREKKESFPLTVTSAQKNPTAFYLCASSISTGTYEQYFGPGTRLTVT.

The CDR3, as DNA: TGTGCCAGCAGTTGGGCAGAGGTCACTGAAGCTTTCTTT. Translation: CASSWAEVTEAFF. The chain uses TRBV28 and TRBJ1-1; no definite D call. V was shortened by 4 bases and J by 4 bases, with 10 bases between the two germline ends. CDR1 MDHEN and CDR2 SYDVKM come from the germline V gene. The CDR3 has 13 residues.

The DNA of the CDR3 is TGCGCCAGCAGCCAAGGAGGGGGATATGAAAAACTGTTTTTT. Its protein product is CASSQGGGYEKLFF. The rearrangement links TRBV4-3 to TRBJ1-4; weak D call: TRBD1 (6 bases). This CDR3 comprises 14 residues. V shed 1 base and J shed 6 bases, with 9 bases lying between them. The germline gives CDR1 LGHNA, CDR2 YSLEER.

The rearrangement uses TRBV7-9 and TRBJ1-1; D uncertain. In germline, CDR1 is SEHNR, CDR2 FQNEAQ (reference sequence). V dropped 5 bases and J dropped 4 bases, with 17 bases sitting between them. The CDR3 spans 15 residues. The CDR3, as DNA: TGTGCCAGCAGCCAATTATTCGACGGGAGCACTGAAGCTTTCTTT. This codes for CASSQLFDGSTEAFF.

The chain joins TRBV6-6 to TRBJ2-7; maybe TRBD2 (6 bases). Germline assignment: CDR1 MNHNY and CDR2 SVGAGI (reference sequence). The CDR3 is 14 residues long. Trimming took off 11 bases at V and 3 bases at J, with 20 bases between the two ends. The CDR3 sequence is CAVRLRENLYEQYF. CDR3 DNA: TGTGCCGTACGGTTACGGGAGAACCTCTACGAGCAGTACTTC.

This chain connects TRBV5-6 to TRBJ2-1, with 11 positions matching TRBD2. Germline CDR1 reads SGHDT; CDR2 reads YYEEEE. J was trimmed by 1 base and V by 2 bases; bases with no gene match: 11. This CDR3 spans 19 amino acids. The CDR3 DNA sequence: TGTGCCAGCAGCTTAGAAGTAGCGGGAGGGCCTTGGTCCTACAATGAGCAGTTCTTC. Encoded protein: CASSLEVAGGPWSYNEQFF.

Points on this clone: The same CDR3 arises from other DNA sequences in this sample as well. This sequence joins TRBV15 and TRBJ2-7; D perhaps matches TRBD2 (5 bases). The CDR3 length is 14 residues. V shed 0 bases and J shed 0 bases, with 6 bases lying between them. Germline V gives CDR1 LNHNV, CDR2 YYDKDF (reference sequence). The CDR3 region is CATSRDRGSYEQYF. CDR3 in DNA: TGTGCCACCAGCAGAGATCGGGGCTCCTACGAGCAGTACTTC.

The chain carries TRBV6-5 and TRBJ2-5, with D unclear. V dropped 2 bases and J dropped 4 bases, with 8 bases sitting between them. Per the germline V gene, CDR1 is MNHEY and CDR2 is SVGAGI. The CDR3 length is 13 residues. The CDR3 region is CASSYGPRETQYF. The CDR3 DNA sequence: TGTGCCAGCAGTTACGGACCCAGAGAGACCCAGTACTTC.

This chain connects TRBV7-2 to TRBJ2-7, with a weak D call TRBD2 (7 bases). This CDR3 has 14 amino acids. V was clipped by 5 bases and J by 0 bases, with 11 bases between them. Germline V gene data show CDR1 as SGHTA and CDR2 as FQGNSA. The CDR3 nucleotides read TGTGCCAGCAGCCGAGGGGGGGACTCCTACGAGCAGTACTTC. Translated, it gives CASSRGGDSYEQYF.

This clone has just a few counts. The chain is built from TRBV9 and TRBJ1-1; 8 positions match TRBD1. The length of the CDR3 is 14 residues. CDR1 and CDR2 (germline): SGDLS, YYNGEE. The V segment lost 1 base and the J segment 6 bases; nucleotides outside the gene matches: 5. Written as DNA, the CDR3 is TGTGCCAGCAGCGTAACGGGACAGGAGGCTGAAGCTTTCTTT. This translates into CASSVTGQEAEAFF.

This chain uses TRBV29-1 with TRBJ2-1, with TRBD2 matching over 11 bases. Trimming took 6 bases from V and 7 from J; bases not matched to a gene: 11. The CDR3 is 15 residues long. Germline CDR1 reads SQVTM; CDR2 reads ANQGSEA. The CDR3 nucleotides are TGCAGCGTGGCCTCGGGGCTAGCGGGAGGTAATGAGCAGTTCTTC. This gives the protein CSVASGLAGGNEQFF.

The table lists this clone with many counts. The J gene is TRBJ2-1, the V gene TRBV5-4; D tentatively reads TRBD1 or TRBD2 (5 bases each). The CDR3 contains 13 residues. CDR1 is SGHNT, CDR2 YYREEE, per germline (reference sequence). The ends were cut back, 0 bases at V and 9 bases at J, with 10 bases in the middle. The CDR3 nucleotides are TGTGCCAGCAGCTTGGCCTTGAGGGGTGAGCAGTTCTTC. Its translation: CASSLALRGEQFF. Looking up the rest from reference TRBV5-4 and TRBJ2-1 gives the full variable domain: ETGVTQSPTHLIKTRGQQVTLRCSSQSGHNTVSWYQQALGQGPQFIFQYYREEENGRGNFPPRFSGLQFPNYSSELNVNALELDDSALYLCASSLALRGEQFFGPGTRLTVL.

The J gene is TRBJ2-5, the V gene TRBV21-1; TRBD1, the table's D call, was not compared with the DNA. TRBV21-1 is annotated as a pseudogene. CDR3 length: 14 amino acids. CDR3 in DNA: TGTGCCAGCAGCGACGGACAGGGAGGCGAGACCCAGTACTTC. Translation: CASSDGQGGETQYF.

This chain connects TRBV19 to TRBJ2-5, with TRBD2 as a possible D gene (6 bases). This CDR3 contains 15 residues. The V and J ends lost 4 bases and 3 bases respectively, with 15 bases between them. Germline V CDR1 and CDR2: LNHDA, SQIVND (reference sequence). The CDR3 DNA is TGTGCCAGTAGTACCGGGGGAGGAGGGAAAGAGACCCAGTACTTC. Translating it yields CASSTGGGGKETQYF.

With regard to this clone: Mismatch with germline at one junction end may stem from a read error. This sequence joins TRBV4-3 and TRBJ2-3; D not resolved. The CDR3 covers 16 residues. Germline loops: CDR1 LGHNA, CDR2 YSLEER. The CDR3 reads CASSQDWSEPQDMQYF. The CDR3 coding sequence is TGCGCCAGCAGCCAAGATTGGAGTGAGCCCCAGGATATGCAGTATTTT.

The chain uses TRBV25-1 and TRBJ1-6, with a possible D match to TRBD1 (5 bases). In germline, CDR1 is MGHDK, CDR2 SYGVNS. V shed 5 bases and J shed 7 bases, with 12 bases lying between them. The CDR3 runs 14 residues. The CDR3 region is CASSIGGLNSPLHF. In DNA form, the CDR3 reads TGTGCCAGCAGTATCGGGGGTTTGAATTCACCCCTCCACTTT.

This clone was observed a single time. This chain connects TRBV19 to TRBJ1-2; possibly TRBD1 for D (5 bases). Trimming took 7 bases from V and 3 from J, leaving 18 bases between them. The CDR3 consists of 15 residues. The germline CDR1 and CDR2 sequences are LNHDA and SQIVND (reference sequence). CDR3 bases: TGTGCCAGTAAGACTACAGGAGTCGCTGACTATGGCTACACCTTC. As protein: CASKTTGVADYGYTF.

This clone was seen once. The chain joins TRBV6-6 to TRBJ1-1; possible D gene TRBD1, 6 bases. The CDR3 spans 15 residues. V was shortened by 6 bases and J by 1 base, with 15 bases between the two germline ends. Looked up from germline, CDR1 is MNHNY and CDR2 is SVGAGI (reference sequence). In DNA form, the CDR3 reads TGTGCCAGCAGCGGACAGTTTGGGGAGAACACTGAAGCTTTCTTT. Its translation: CASSGQFGENTEAFF.

V usage is TRBV7-9 and J usage is TRBJ2-1; D perhaps matches TRBD2 (6 bases). Germline CDR1 and CDR2: SEHNR and FQNEAQ (reference sequence). CDR3 size: 15 residues. The germline V and J ends were trimmed by 1 base and 9 bases, with 16 bases remaining between them. In nucleotides, the CDR3 is TGTGCCAGCAGCTTAGTAGCGGCCAGGGCGGGTGAGCAGTTCTTC. It translates to CASSLVAARAGEQFF.